This T cell receptor (beta chain) appears in the sequencing data of a study of early T cells in non-severe SARS-CoV-2 infection. Study findings and constraints: Anti-spike CD8 responses were favored in VDJdb matching, and private and CD4 specificities were missed.

This CDR3 comprises 15 residues. Looked up from germline, CDR1 is SNHLY and CDR2 is FYNNEI. The V end lost 1 base, the J end lost 1 base, and 10 bases lay between the germline ends. Tagging with unique molecular identifiers was applied to individual cDNA molecules. MiXCR, applied by TCRdb to the 5' RACE reads, yields one record per CDR3 protein. The repertoire holds about 90,000 distinct CDR3 sequences, roughly 12% seen once, with around 4.8% in the top ten. Remarks on this clonotype: Antigen: not known.

This chain links TRBV2 with TRBJ1-1, with D possibly being TRBD1 (5 bases). The starting material was whole blood, obtained at baseline. This clonotype was sampled from an adult who was a healthcare worker with PCR-confirmed SARS-CoV-2 infection or an uninfected control (not recorded which). The CDR3 loop reads CASSEVGPPNTEAFF. The CDR3, as DNA: TGTGCCAGCAGTGAAGTGGGACCGCCGAACACTGAAGCTTTCTTT.